These 4 T cell receptor beta chains originate from one sample sequenced in a study of human T cells and chemical hapten exposure. TCRdb re-analysed the 5' RACE reads in MiXCR, keeping a single row per CDR3 protein. Of roughly 120,000 distinct CDR3 sequences detected, around 20% appear once; the ten largest clones hold approximately 2.8%. It was from unfractionated whole blood that total RNA was extracted. The origin of the receptors is a human donor in good health.

This clonotype was detected only a few times. The chain is built from TRBV5-4 and TRBJ1-4; no definite D call. Germline loops: CDR1 SGHNT, CDR2 YYREEE (reference sequence). The CDR3 sequence is 13 residues long. V was cut by 0 bases and J by 6 bases, with 6 bases left in between. The CDR3 protein is CASSLAIDEKLFF. CDR3 nucleotides: TGTGCCAGCAGCTTGGCTATTGATGAAAAACTGTTTTTT.

The chain couples TRBV29-1 to TRBJ1-1; 8 bases align to TRBD1. The CDR3 loop spans 12 amino acids. Germline lookup yields CDR1 SQVTM and CDR2 ANQGSEA. The ends lost 6 bases at V and 10 bases at J; junction bases unmatched: 10. The CDR3 reads CSVILTGVGAFF. The CDR3 coding sequence is TGCAGCGTAATCTTGACAGGGGTAGGAGCTTTCTTT.

The chain carries TRBV5-4 and TRBJ1-2; D is ambiguous. Germline V CDR1 and CDR2: SGHNT, YYREEE (reference sequence). This CDR3 has 15 amino acids. V lost 1 base and J 0 bases, leaving 10 bases between the germline ends. The CDR3 here is CASSLFSAANYGYTF. The CDR3 DNA is TGTGCCAGCAGCTTGTTCTCTGCGGCTAACTATGGCTACACCTTC. Full variable domain (missing parts from reference TRBV5-4 and TRBJ1-2): ETGVTQSPTHLIKTRGQQVTLRCSSQSGHNTVSWYQQALGQGPQFIFQYYREEENGRGNFPPRFSGLQFPNYSSELNVNALELDDSALYLCASSLFSAANYGYTFGSGTRLTVV.

V usage is TRBV29-1 and J usage is TRBJ1-1, with TRBD1 matching 7 bases. Germline CDR1 SQVTM, CDR2 ANQGSEA. The CDR3 is 14 residues long. The trim removed 0 bases at V and 6 bases at J, leaving 7 bases unmatched. The CDR3 loop is CSVEDLGTAAEAFF. CDR3 coding DNA: TGCAGCGTTGAAGATCTTGGGACAGCAGCTGAAGCTTTCTTT.